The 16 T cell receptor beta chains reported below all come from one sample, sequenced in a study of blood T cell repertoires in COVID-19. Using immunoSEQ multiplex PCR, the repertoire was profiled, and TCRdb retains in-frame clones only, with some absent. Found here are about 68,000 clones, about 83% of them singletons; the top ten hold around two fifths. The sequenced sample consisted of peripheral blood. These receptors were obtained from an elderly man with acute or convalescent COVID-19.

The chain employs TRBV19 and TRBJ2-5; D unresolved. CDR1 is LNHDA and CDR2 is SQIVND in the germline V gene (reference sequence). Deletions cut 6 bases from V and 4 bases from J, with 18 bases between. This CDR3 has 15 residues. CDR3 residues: CASSKQTSERETQYF. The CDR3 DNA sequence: TGTGCCAGTAGCAAACAAACCTCTGAGCGAGAGACCCAGTACTTC.

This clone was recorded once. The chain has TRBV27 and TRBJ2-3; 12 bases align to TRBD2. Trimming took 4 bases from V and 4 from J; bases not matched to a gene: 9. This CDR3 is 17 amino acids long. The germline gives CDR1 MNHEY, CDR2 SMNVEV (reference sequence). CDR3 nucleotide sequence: TGTGCCAGCAGTTCCTTCCGACTAGCGGGAGTTGCAGATACGCAGTATTTT. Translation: CASSSFRLAGVADTQYF.

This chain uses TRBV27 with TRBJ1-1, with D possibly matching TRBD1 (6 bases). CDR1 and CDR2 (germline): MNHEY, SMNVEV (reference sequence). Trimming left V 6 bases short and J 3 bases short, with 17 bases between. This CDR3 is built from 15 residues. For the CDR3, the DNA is TGTGCCAGCAGACCCCTTGCCAGGGGCCACACTGAAGCTTTCTTT. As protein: CASRPLARGHTEAFF.

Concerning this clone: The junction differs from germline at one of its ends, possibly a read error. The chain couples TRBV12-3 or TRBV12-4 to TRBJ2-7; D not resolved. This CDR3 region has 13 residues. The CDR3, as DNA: TGTGCCAGCAGCTTAGGGCATACCTACGAGCAGTACTTC. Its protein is CASSLGHTYEQYF.

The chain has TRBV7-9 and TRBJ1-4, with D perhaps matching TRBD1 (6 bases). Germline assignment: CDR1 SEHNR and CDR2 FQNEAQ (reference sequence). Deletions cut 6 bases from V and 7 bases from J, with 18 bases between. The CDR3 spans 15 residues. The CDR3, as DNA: TGTGCCAGCAGGATAGCAGGGGCAGGGAGTGAAAAACTGTTTTTT. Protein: CASRIAGAGSEKLFF.

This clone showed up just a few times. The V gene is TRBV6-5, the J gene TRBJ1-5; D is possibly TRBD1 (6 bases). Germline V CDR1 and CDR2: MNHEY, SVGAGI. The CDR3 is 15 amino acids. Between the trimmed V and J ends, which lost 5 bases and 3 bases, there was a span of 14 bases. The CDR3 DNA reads TGTGCCAGCAGTCCGGGTAGGGACAACAATCAGCCCCAGCATTTT. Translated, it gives CASSPGRDNNQPQHF.

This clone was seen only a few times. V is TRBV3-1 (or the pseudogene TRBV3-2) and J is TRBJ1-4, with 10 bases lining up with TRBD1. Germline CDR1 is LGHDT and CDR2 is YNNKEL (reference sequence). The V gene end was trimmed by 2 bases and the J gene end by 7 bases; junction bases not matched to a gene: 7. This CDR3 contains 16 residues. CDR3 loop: CASSQIPGQGFEKLFF. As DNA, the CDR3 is TGTGCCAGCAGCCAAATTCCGGGACAGGGGTTTGAAAAACTGTTTTTT.

The CDR3 protein is CASSSPADNKGSTEAFF. CDR3 nucleotide sequence: TGTGCCAGCAGTTCCCCCGCGGACAACAAAGGCAGCACTGAAGCTTTCTTT. The chain has TRBV28 and TRBJ1-1; a possible D gene is TRBD1 (5 bases). There are 17 residues in the CDR3. Germline CDR1 reads MDHEN; CDR2 reads SYDVKM. V dropped 4 bases and J dropped 4 bases, with 22 bases sitting between them.

CDR3 in amino acids: CASSSRDTQYF. The CDR3 DNA reads TGTGCCAGTAGTAGTCGGGATACGCAGTATTTT. The chain has TRBV19 and TRBJ2-3; D gene unclear. Trimming removed 4 bases at V and 6 bases at J, with 5 bases between. The length of the CDR3 is 11 residues. Per the germline V gene, CDR1 is LNHDA and CDR2 is SQIVND (reference sequence).

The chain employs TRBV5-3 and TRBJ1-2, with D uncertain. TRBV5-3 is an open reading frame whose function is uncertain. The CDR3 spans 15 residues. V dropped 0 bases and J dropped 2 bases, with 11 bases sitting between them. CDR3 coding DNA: TGTGCCAGAAGCTTGGACAGCCGACCAAACTATGGCTACACCTTC. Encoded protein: CARSLDSRPNYGYTF.

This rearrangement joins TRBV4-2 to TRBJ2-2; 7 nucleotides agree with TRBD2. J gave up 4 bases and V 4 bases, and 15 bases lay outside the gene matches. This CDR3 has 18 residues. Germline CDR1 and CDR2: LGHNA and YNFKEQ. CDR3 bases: TGTGCCAGCAGCCGAGGACTAGGAACTGATTCGGGCACCGGGGAGCTGTTTTTT. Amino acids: CASSRGLGTDSGTGELFF.

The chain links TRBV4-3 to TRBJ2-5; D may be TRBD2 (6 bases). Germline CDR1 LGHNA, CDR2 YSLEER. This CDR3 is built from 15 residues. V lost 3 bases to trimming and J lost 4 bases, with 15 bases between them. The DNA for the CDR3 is TGCGCCAGCAGCCAGCGGGATTTAGGGGCAGAGACCCAGTACTTC. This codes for CASSQRDLGAETQYF.

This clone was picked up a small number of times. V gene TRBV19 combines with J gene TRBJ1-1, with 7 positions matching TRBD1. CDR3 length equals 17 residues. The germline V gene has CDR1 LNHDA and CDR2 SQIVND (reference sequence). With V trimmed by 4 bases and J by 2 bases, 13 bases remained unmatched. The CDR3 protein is CASSTRKGAVGNTEAFF. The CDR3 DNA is TGTGCCAGTAGTACCCGGAAGGGGGCCGTAGGAAACACTGAAGCTTTCTTT.

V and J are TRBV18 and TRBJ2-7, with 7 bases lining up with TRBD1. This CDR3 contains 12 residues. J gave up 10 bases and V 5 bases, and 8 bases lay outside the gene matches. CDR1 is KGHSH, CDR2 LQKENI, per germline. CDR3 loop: CASSTYRGSQYF. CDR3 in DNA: TGTGCCAGCTCAACATACAGGGGATCCCAGTACTTC.

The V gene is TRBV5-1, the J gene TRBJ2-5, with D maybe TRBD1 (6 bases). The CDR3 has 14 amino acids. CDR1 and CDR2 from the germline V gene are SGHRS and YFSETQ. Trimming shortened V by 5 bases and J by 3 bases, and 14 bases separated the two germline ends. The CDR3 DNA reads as TGCGCCAGCAGGAAAACAGGGACCGAAGAGACCCAGTACTTC. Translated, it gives CASRKTGTEETQYF. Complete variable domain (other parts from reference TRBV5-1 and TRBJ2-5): KAGVTQTPRYLIKTRGQQVTLSCSPISGHRSVSWYQQTPGQGLQFLFEYFSETQRNKGNFPGRFSGRQFSNSRSEMNVSTLELGDSALYLCASRKTGTEETQYFGPGTRLLVL.

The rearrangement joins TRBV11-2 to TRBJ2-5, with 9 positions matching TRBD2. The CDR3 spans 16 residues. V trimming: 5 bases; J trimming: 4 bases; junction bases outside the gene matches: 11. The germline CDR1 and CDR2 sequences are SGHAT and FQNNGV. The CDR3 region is CASSIGTSSSGETQYF. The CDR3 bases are TGTGCCAGCAGCATAGGGACTAGCTCTAGTGGAGAGACCCAGTACTTC. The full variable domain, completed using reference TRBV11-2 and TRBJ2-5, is EAGVAQSPRYKIIEKRQSVAFWCNPISGHATLYWYQQILGQGPKLLIQFQNNGVVDDSQLPKDRFSAERLKGVDSTLKIQPAKLEDSAVYLCASSIGTSSSGETQYFGPGTRLLVL.